Reported below is one TCR beta chain. This record comes from a study of blood T cell repertoires in COVID-19. As for the study in general: The origin of the acute and convalescent COVID-19 samples was the United States, Italy and Spain. Nucleic acid was either cDNA or gDNA, and it came from T cells, B-cell-depleted T cells, or PBMCs.

As processed by the authors: Estimation of nucleated cell counts was performed using reference gene primer amplification. The protocol was immunoSEQ multiplex PCR, while the TCRdb copy is restricted to in-frame clones and leaves out a portion. D and trimming were read from the DNA, whereas the V and J calls and clone size are those reported in that table. The top ten clones hold 3.2% of a sample with 450,000 to 500,000 clones, approximately 83% of them seen once. Germline CDR1 reads LNHDA; CDR2 reads SQIVND (reference sequence). Trimming stripped 3 bases from V and 3 bases from J, with 8 bases between. The CDR3 sequence is 14 residues long.

The sequencing sample was made of peripheral blood. The chain couples TRBV19 to TRBJ1-4; the D is unclear. This clonotype originated in a human donor in a cohort sampled during active COVID-19. The DNA of the CDR3 is TGTGCCAGTAGTATGAGGCTCTCTAATGAAAAACTGTTTTTT. Amino acids: CASSMRLSNEKLFF.